This entry concerns a single T cell receptor (beta chain). In germline, CDR1 is MRHNA, CDR2 SNTAGT. Trimming cost V 3 bases and J 5 bases, with 13 bases left between them. The CDR3 has 14 residues. The sample comes from a study of blood T cell repertoires in COVID-19. The overall study: T cells, B-cell-depleted T cells, or PBMCs supplied cDNA or gDNA.

Sequencing was performed with immunoSEQ multiplex PCR; in TCRdb, only in-frame clones are kept and a portion is missing. The sample shows 120,000 to 150,000 clones, just under 85% of them seen only once. The sequence was collected from a woman aged 35 to 49 with active or convalescent COVID-19. Sample: peripheral blood. This chain joins TRBV6-4 and TRBJ1-1; TRBD1 is a possible D gene (5 bases). CDR3 in amino acids: CASSEAGRRTEAFF. In DNA form, the CDR3 reads TGTGCCAGCAGTGAGGCAGGGAGGAGAACTGAAGCTTTCTTT.